This TCR beta chain was identified during a study of OX40 agonist ivuxolimab in advanced cancers. Study details: The treatment was a fully human IgG2 OX40 agonist, ivuxolimab. Intravenous ivuxolimab at 0.01 to 10 mg/kg was given to patients every 2 weeks. Averaging about 60 years in age, with a range of about 23 to 90, the cohort was about 85% male.

Only in-frame clones appear in the TCRdb table, and some are missing; sequencing was by immunoSEQ multiplex PCR. The sample records tens of thousands of clones, around 85% being singletons. The V gene's germline CDR1 is MNHEY and CDR2 SMNVEV (reference sequence). Trimming shortened V by 0 bases and J by 5 bases, and 13 bases separated the two germline ends. The CDR3 is 15 residues long. Sequenced here: CD4+ or CD8+ T cells sorted from blood, sampled in a trial of the OX40 agonist ivuxolimab. The V call is TRBV27, the J call TRBJ1-2; no clear D gene. The receptor comes from an adult with an advanced solid tumor such as melanoma, head and neck, liver or kidney cancer. CDR3 amino acids: CASSLSPLEAYGYTF. Written as DNA, the CDR3 is TGTGCCAGCAGTTTATCCCCCCTCGAAGCATATGGCTACACCTTC.